A single sample is the source of the 7 T cell receptor beta chains below, sequenced in a study of control samples from healthy donors and cancer patients. Libraries were prepared by immunoSEQ multiplex PCR; TCRdb keeps only in-frame clonotypes and omits some of them. The sample has tens of thousands of clones, about 88% seen once. Material: blood. The receptors were gathered from a woman in her seventies in good health.

V is TRBV29-1 and J is TRBJ2-2; 9 bases agree with TRBD2. This CDR3 has 14 residues. CDR1 SQVTM and CDR2 ANQGSEA come from the germline V gene. The V and J ends lost 6 bases and 5 bases, in that order; junction bases with no gene match: 7. CDR3: CSVDLAGVTGELFF. CDR3 sequence (DNA): TGCAGCGTGGATTTAGCGGGAGTTACCGGGGAGCTGTTTTTT.

This rearrangement joins TRBV14 to TRBJ2-5; D may be TRBD1 or TRBD2 (5 bases each). Between the trimmed V and J ends, which lost 1 base and 1 base, there was a span of 10 bases. Germline V gene lookup returns CDR1 SGHDN and CDR2 FVKESK. This CDR3 spans 15 amino acids. The CDR3 DNA follows: TGTGCCAGCAGCCAAGTCTTGGGACCCCAAGAGACCCAGTACTTC. It specifies CASSQVLGPQETQYF.

The rearrangement uses TRBV2 and TRBJ1-2, with TRBD1 identical over 9 bases. The CDR3 is 16 amino acids. Germline CDR1 reads SNHLY; CDR2 reads FYNNEI. J lost 1 base, V lost 4 bases, and 7 bases had no gene match. This chain's CDR3 is CASSVGQGGGNYGYTF. The CDR3 coding sequence is TGTGCCAGCAGTGTGGGACAGGGAGGAGGTAACTATGGCTACACCTTC.

The chain combines TRBV30 with TRBJ2-4; the D gene is possibly TRBD1 (6 bases). The length of the CDR3 is 17 residues. V was trimmed by 5 bases and J by 0 bases, leaving 20 bases between them. Germline V gives CDR1 GTSNPN, CDR2 SVGIG (reference sequence). The CDR3 DNA follows: TGTGCCTGGTCGTCCGCCGACAGGTCCTTAGCCAAAAACATTCAGTACTTC. Amino acid sequence: CAWSSADRSLAKNIQYF.

The count of this clone is one. J is TRBJ2-3 and V is TRBV18; TRBD2 matches 10 bases. Trimming removed 4 bases from V and 0 bases from J; junction bases left unmatched: 7. The length of the CDR3 is 17 residues. Germline V gene data show CDR1 as KGHSH and CDR2 as LQKENI. This CDR3 reads CASSRSTSGLSTDTQYF. For the CDR3, the DNA is TGTGCCAGCTCACGCTCGACTAGCGGGCTTAGCACAGATACGCAGTATTTT.

The rearrangement uses TRBV6-6 and TRBJ2-3; D is unclear. The germline V gene has CDR1 MNHNY and CDR2 SVGAGI (reference sequence). CDR3 length: 14 amino acids. V lost 0 bases and J lost 5, with 9 bases in between. CDR3 in amino acids: CASSYSTAGDTQYF. The CDR3 DNA is TGTGCCAGCAGTTACTCGACCGCTGGAGATACGCAGTATTTT.

The chain combines TRBV3-1 (or the pseudogene TRBV3-2) with TRBJ2-2; D gene ambiguous. V was clipped by 5 bases and J by 1 base, with 8 bases between them. CDR3 size: 14 residues. Germline V gives CDR1 LGHDT, CDR2 YNNKEL (reference sequence). CDR3 DNA sequence: TGTGCCAGCAGCAAACGCCAGAACACCGGGGAGCTGTTTTTT. It yields the protein CASSKRQNTGELFF.